The clone carrying this T cell receptor (beta chain) turned up a few times. As yet, its antigen is unknown. Via MiXCR, TCRdb re-called the RACE reads, giving one row per CDR3 protein. The table shows 180,000 or so distinct CDR3 sequences, with roughly a quarter occurring only once. These data come from a study of human T cells and chemical hapten exposure. Study-level points and caveats: As patch test score rose, PT1 expanded TCR counts tended to rise as well. Alopecia affected the donors, so their immune response may differ from healthy people's.

Time point indicated: patch test 3, about 24 weeks after DPC sensitization. This sample's treatment: therapeutic diphenylcyclopropenone sensitization with weekly scalp DPC. The V gene lost 0 bases and the J gene lost 2 bases, with 11 bases spanning the gap. Germline CDR1 is MNHEY and CDR2 is SMNVEV (reference sequence). CDR3 length: 16 residues. This specimen was whole blood, taken in connection with sensitization to the hapten diphenylcyclopropenone (DPC). The chain couples TRBV27 to TRBJ2-1; D gene uncertain. The clonotype was recovered from a woman between 40 and 55 years old with alopecia areata. Some clones in this sample may be carry-over from other donors' samples. CDR3 loop: CASSLSWRTTYNEQFF. DNA for the CDR3: TGTGCCAGCAGTTTATCGTGGCGGACGACCTACAATGAGCAGTTCTTC.